The 2 T cell receptor beta chains reported below all come from one sample, sequenced in a study of cytomegalovirus exposure and HLA in healthy donors. PCR primers comprised 60 Vbeta and 13 Jbeta primers. Assay used: immunoSEQ multiplex PCR; TCRdb lists only in-frame clones, some missing. The sample records about 96,000 clones, 60% to 75% being singletons. The sequencing input was PBMCs. These receptors came from an older woman in good health and CMV-seropositive.

This chain connects TRBV6-6 to TRBJ2-5; TRBD1 might be the D (6 bases). The J call may be incorrect, as the DNA end agrees better with TRBJ2-7. Germline CDR1 MNHNY, CDR2 SVGAGI (reference sequence). This CDR3 is 14 amino acids long. Here the CDR3 DNA reads TGTGCCAGCAGTTATCAGGGGAGCCTCTACGAGCAGTACTTC. Encoded protein: CASSYQGSLYEQYF.

The V gene is TRBV7-8, the J gene TRBJ1-2, with a weak D call TRBD1 (6 bases). Germline loops: CDR1 SGHVS, CDR2 FQNEAQ. The germline V and J ends were trimmed by 5 bases and 8 bases, with 12 bases remaining between them. The CDR3 sequence is 12 residues long. The DNA of the CDR3 is TGTGCCAGCAGCAACACAGGGCCGGGCTACACCTTC. Protein product: CASSNTGPGYTF.